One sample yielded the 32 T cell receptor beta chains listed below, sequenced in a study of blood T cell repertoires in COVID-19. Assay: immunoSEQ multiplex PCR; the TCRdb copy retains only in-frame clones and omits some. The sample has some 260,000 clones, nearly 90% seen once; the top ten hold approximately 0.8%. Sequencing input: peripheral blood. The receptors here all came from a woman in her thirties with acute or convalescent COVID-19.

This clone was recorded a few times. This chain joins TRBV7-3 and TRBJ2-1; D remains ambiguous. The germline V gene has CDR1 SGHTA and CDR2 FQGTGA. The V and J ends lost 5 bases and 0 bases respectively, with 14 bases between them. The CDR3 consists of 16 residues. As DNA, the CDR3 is TGTGCCAGCAGCCCAAGAACTATAAACTCCTACAATGAGCAGTTCTTC. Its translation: CASSPRTINSYNEQFF.

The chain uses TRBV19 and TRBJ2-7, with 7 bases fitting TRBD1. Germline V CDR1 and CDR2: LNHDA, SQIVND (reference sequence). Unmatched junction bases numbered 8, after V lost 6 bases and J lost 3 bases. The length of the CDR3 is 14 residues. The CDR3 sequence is CASRITTGIYEQYF. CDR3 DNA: TGTGCCAGTAGGATTACGACAGGGATCTACGAGCAGTACTTC.

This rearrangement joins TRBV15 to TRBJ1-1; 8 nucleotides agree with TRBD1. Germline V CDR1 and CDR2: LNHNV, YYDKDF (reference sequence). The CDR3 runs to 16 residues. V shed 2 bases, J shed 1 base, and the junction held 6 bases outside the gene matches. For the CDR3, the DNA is TGTGCCACCAGCAGACTGACAGGGGCCGGGAACACTGAAGCTTTCTTT. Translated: CATSRLTGAGNTEAFF.

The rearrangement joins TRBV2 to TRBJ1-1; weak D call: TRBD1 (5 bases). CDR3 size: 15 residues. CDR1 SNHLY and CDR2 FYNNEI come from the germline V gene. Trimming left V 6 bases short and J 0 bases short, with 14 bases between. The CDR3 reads CASSNRPTMNTEAFF. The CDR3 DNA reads TGTGCCAGCAGCAACAGGCCGACCATGAACACTGAAGCTTTCTTT.

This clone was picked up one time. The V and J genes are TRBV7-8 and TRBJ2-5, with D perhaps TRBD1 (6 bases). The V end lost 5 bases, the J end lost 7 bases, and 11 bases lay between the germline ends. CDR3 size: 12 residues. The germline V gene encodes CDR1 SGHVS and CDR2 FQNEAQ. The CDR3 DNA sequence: TGTGCCAGCAGCCAAGGGGGTGGGACCCAGTACTTC. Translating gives CASSQGGGTQYF.

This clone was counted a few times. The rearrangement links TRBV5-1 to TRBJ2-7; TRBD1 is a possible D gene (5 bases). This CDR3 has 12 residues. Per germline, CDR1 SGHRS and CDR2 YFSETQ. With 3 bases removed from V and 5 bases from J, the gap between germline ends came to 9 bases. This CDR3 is CASSSSGNEQYF. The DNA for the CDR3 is TGCGCCAGCAGCTCGTCAGGGAACGAGCAGTACTTC. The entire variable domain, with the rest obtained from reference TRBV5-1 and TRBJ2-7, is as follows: KAGVTQTPRYLIKTRGQQVTLSCSPISGHRSVSWYQQTPGQGLQFLFEYFSETQRNKGNFPGRFSGRQFSNSRSEMNVSTLELGDSALYLCASSSSGNEQYFGPGTRLTVT.

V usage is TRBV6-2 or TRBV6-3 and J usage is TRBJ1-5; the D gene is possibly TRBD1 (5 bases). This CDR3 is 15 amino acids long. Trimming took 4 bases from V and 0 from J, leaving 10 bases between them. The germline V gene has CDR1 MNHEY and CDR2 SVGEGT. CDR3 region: CASSFLQDSNQPQHF. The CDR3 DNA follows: TGTGCCAGCAGTTTTCTACAGGATAGCAATCAGCCCCAGCATTTT.

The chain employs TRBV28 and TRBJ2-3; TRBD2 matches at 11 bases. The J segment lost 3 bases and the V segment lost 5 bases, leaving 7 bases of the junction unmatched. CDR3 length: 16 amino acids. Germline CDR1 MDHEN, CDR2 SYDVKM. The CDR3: CASSPTSGSRTDTQYF. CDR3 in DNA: TGTGCCAGCAGTCCTACTAGCGGGAGTAGGACAGATACGCAGTATTTT.

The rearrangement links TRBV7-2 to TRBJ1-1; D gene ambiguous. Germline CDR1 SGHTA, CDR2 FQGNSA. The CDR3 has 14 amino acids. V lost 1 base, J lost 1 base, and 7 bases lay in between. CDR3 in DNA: TGTGCCAGCAGCTTAGGGCCACGGAACACTGAAGCTTTCTTT. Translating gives CASSLGPRNTEAFF.

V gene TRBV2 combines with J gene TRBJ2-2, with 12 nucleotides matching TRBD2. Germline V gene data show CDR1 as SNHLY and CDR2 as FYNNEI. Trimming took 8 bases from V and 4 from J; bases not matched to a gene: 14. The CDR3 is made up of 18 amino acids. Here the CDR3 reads CASGWASGRVLGTGELFF. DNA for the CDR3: TGTGCCAGCGGATGGGCTAGCGGGAGGGTTTTGGGCACCGGGGAGCTGTTTTTT.

CDR3 protein: CASGELAGGIDTQYF. The CDR3 DNA is TGCGCCAGCGGGGAACTAGCGGGAGGTATAGATACGCAGTATTTT. J is TRBJ2-3 and V is TRBV10-2; 12 bases agree with TRBD2. Germline values: CDR1 WSHSY, CDR2 SAAADI. V gave up 8 bases and J gave up 5 bases; unmatched junction bases: 8. The CDR3 is made up of 15 amino acids.

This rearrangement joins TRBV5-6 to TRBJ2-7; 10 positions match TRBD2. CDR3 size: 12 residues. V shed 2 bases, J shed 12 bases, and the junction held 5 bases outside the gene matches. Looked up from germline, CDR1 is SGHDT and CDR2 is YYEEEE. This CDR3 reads CASSFQAGGPYF. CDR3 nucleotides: TGTGCCAGCAGCTTTCAAGCGGGAGGGCCGTACTTC.

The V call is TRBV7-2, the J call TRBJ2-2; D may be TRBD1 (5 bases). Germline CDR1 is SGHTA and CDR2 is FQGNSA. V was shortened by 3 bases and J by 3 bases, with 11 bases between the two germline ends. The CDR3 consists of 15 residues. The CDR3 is CASSLSTGYTGELFF. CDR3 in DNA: TGTGCCAGCAGCTTGTCAACAGGTTACACCGGGGAGCTGTTTTTT.

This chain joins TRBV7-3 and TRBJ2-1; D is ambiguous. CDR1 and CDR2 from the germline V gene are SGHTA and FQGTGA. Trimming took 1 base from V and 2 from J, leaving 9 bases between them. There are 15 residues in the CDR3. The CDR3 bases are TGTGCCAGCAGCTTAAGCGGTCCTCCCTACAATGAGCAGTTCTTC. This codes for CASSLSGPPYNEQFF.

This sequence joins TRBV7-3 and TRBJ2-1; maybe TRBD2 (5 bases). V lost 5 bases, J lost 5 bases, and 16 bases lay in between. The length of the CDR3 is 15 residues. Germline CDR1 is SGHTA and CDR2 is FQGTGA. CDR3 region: CASSPSNVRDNEQFF. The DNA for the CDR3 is TGTGCCAGCAGCCCGTCTAATGTGAGGGACAATGAGCAGTTCTTC.

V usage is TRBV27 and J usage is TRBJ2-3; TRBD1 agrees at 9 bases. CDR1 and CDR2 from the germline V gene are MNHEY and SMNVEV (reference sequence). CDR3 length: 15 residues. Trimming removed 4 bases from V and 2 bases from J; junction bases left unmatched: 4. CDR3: CASSYGTGFTDTQYF. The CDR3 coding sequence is TGTGCCAGCAGTTACGGGACAGGGTTCACAGATACGCAGTATTTT.

CDR3 nucleotides: TGCAGCGTTTCCGGGACTAGCAAATACGAGCAGTACTTC. It codes for CSVSGTSKYEQYF. V and J are TRBV29-1 and TRBJ2-7; the match to TRBD2 covers 9 bases. The CDR3 is made up of 13 amino acids. V lost 5 bases and J lost 4; bases outside the gene matches: 6. CDR1 is SQVTM, CDR2 ANQGSEA, per germline.

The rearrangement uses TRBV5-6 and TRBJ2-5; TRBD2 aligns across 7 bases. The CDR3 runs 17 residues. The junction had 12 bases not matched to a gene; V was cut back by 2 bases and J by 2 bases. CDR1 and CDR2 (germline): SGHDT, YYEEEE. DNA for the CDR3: TGTGCCAGCAGCTTCGGTGTCTTAGCGGGCCCTCAAGAGACCCAGTACTTC. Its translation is CASSFGVLAGPQETQYF.

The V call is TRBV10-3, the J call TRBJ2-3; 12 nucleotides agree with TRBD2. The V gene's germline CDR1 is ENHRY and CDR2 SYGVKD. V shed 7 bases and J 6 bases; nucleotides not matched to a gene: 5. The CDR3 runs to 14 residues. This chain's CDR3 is CAITGLAGRDTQYF. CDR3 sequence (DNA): TGTGCCATCACCGGACTAGCGGGAAGGGATACGCAGTATTTT.

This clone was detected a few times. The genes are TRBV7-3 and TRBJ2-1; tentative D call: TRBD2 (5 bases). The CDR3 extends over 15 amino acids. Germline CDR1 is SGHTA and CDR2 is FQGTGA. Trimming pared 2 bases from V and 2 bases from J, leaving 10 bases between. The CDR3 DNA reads TGTGCCAGCAGCTTAGGGAGCGTAGCCTACAATGAGCAGTTCTTC. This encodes CASSLGSVAYNEQFF.

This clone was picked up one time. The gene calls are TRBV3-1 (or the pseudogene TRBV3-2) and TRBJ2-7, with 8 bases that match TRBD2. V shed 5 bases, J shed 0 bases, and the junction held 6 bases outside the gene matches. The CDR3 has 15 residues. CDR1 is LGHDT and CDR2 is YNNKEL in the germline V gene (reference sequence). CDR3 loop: CASSWTGGYSYEQYF. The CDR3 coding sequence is TGTGCCAGCAGCTGGACGGGGGGGTACTCCTACGAGCAGTACTTC.

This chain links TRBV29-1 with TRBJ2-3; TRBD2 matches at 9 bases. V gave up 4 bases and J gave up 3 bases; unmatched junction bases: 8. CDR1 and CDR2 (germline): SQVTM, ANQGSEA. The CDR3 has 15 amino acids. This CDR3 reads CSVGGWLAGTDTQYF. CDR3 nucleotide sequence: TGCAGCGTTGGGGGTTGGCTAGCGGGAACAGATACGCAGTATTTT.

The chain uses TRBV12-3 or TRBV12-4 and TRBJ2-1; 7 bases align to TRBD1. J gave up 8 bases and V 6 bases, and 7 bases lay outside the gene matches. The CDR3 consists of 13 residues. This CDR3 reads CASSPQGSHEQFF. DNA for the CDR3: TGTGCCAGCAGCCCACAGGGGTCCCATGAGCAGTTCTTC.

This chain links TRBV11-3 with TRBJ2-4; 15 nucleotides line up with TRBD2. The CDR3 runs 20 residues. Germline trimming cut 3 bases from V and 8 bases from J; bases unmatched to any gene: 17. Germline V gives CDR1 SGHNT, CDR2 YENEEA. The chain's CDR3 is CASSFPPGLAGGLFQDIQYF. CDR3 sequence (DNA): TGTGCCAGCAGCTTCCCTCCGGGACTAGCGGGAGGCCTCTTCCAGGACATTCAGTACTTC.

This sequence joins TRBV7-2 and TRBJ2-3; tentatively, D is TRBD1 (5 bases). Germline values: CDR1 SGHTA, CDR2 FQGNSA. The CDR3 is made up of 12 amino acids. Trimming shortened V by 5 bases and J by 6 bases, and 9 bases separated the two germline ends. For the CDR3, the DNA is TGTGCCAGCAGCCCAGGGTGGGATACGCAGTATTTT. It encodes CASSPGWDTQYF.

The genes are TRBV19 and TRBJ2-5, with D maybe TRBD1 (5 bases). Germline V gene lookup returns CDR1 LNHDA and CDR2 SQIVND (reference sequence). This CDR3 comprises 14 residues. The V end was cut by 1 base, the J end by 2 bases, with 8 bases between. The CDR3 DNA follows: TGTGCCAGTAGTATAGGGCGACAGCAAGAGACCCAGTACTTC. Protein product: CASSIGRQQETQYF.

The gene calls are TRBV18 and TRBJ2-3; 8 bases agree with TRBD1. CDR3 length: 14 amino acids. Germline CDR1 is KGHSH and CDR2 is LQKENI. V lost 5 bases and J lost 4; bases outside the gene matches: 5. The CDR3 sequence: CASSADRAADTQYF. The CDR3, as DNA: TGTGCCAGCTCAGCGGACAGGGCGGCAGATACGCAGTATTTT.

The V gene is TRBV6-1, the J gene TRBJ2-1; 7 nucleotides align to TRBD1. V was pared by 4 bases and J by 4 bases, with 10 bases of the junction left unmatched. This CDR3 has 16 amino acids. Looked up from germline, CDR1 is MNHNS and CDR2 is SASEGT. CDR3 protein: CASSAQTGTAYNEQFF. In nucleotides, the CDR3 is TGTGCCAGCAGTGCGCAGACCGGGACAGCGTACAATGAGCAGTTCTTC.

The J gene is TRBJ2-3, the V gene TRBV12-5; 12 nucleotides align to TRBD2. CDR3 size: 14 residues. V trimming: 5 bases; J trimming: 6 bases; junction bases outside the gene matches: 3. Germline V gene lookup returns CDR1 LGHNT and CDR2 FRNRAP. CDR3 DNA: TGTGCTAGTGGTCTAGCGGGAGGGCTGGATACGCAGTATTTT. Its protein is CASGLAGGLDTQYF.

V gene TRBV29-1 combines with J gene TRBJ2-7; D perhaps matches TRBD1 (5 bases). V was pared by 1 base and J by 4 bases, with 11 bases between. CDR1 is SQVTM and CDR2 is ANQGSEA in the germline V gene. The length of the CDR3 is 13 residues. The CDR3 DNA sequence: TGCAGCGTTGAAGGGCAGGGTCTGTACGAGCAGTACTTC. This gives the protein CSVEGQGLYEQYF.

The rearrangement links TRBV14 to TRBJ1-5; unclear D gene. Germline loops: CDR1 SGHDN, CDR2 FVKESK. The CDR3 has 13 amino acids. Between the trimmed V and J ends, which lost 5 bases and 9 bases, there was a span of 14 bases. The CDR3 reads CASSSSILGPQHF. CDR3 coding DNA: TGTGCCAGCAGCTCCTCGATCCTCGGGCCCCAGCATTTT.

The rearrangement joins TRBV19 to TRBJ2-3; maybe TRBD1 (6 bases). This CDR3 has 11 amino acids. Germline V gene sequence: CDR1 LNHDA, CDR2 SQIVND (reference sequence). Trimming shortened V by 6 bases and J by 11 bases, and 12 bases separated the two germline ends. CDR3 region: CASRWGPKQYF. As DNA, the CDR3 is TGTGCCAGTAGGTGGGGGCCGAAGCAGTATTTT.